The rows below give T cell receptor beta chains drawn from one sample of a study of T cell repertoires in cytomegalovirus infection. TCRdb re-analysed the reads in MiXCR, keeping a single row per CDR3 protein. The top ten clones hold approximately 31% of a sample with about 190,000 distinct CDR3 sequences, roughly 27% of them seen once. Specimen: PBMCs. These receptors were obtained from a human donor in good health (CMV status not recorded). Some clones in this sample may be carry-over from other donors' samples. CDR3s include the opening cysteine and the closing phenylalanine or tryptophan. The order of the fields is J gene, V gene, D gene, clone size, CDR3 DNA, CDR3 protein. A D gene is named only where the DNA matches it firmly. Size is stated for part of the rows, as once, few or many counts, or as a class when the clone is expanded.

TRBJ2-7	TRBV4-2	TRBD2	-	TGTGCCAGCAGCCAAGACAGCGCTAGCGGGAGCTACGAGCAGTACTTC	CASSQDSASGSYEQYF
TRBJ1-1	TRBV15	TRBD1	few	TGTGCCACCAGCAGCGGGACAGGCCAGTTGGATTTCACTGAAGCTTTCTTT	CATSSGTGQLDFTEAFF
TRBJ2-2	TRBV5-1	TRBD1	few	TGCGCCAGCAGCTTGCTACCAGGGGGCACCGGGGAGCTGTTTTTT	CASSLLPGGTGELFF
TRBJ1-1	TRBV7-9	-	many	TGTGCCAGCAGCTCCGGGACAAAGAACACTGAAGCTTTCTTT	CASSSGTKNTEAFF
TRBJ1-1	TRBV7-2	-	few	TGTGCCAGCAGCCAGGGGATTCGTACTGAAGCTTTCTTT	CASSQGIRTEAFF
TRBJ2-5	TRBV12-3/TRBV12-4	TRBD1	few	TGTGCCAGCAGTAACTTAGGGACAGGATTTGGAGAGACCCAGTACTTC	CASSNLGTGFGETQYF
TRBJ1-6	TRBV6-2/TRBV6-3	-	few	TGTGCCAGCAGTTACTTCACGGTCGGCGTTTCACCCCTCCACTTT	CASSYFTVGVSPLHF
TRBJ1-2	TRBV4-1	TRBD1	few	TGCGCCAGCAGCCAAGTTGAGGAAGCAGGGGGCGGCTACACCTTC	CASSQVEEAGGGYTF
TRBJ2-7	TRBV10-3	-	few	TGTGCCATCAGGGGAAGTTCGGGCTACGAGCAGTACTTC	CAIRGSSGYEQYF
TRBJ2-3	TRBV18	-	-	TGTGCCAGCTCACCACGCCCGTTCGGGGCGGGAACAGATACGCAGTATTTT	CASSPRPFGAGTDTQYF
TRBJ1-1	TRBV6-2/TRBV6-3	-	few	TGTGCCAGCAGCAAAGGATCCTTCGACACTGAAGCTTTCTTT	CASSKGSFDTEAFF
TRBJ2-4	TRBV24-1	-	few	TGTGCCACCAGTGATTTGGATCTTCAGGGAGCCAAAAACATTCAGTACTTC	CATSDLDLQGAKNIQYF
TRBJ1-1	TRBV5-8	-	-	TGTGCCAGCAGCTTGGGGAGGATCCTGAACACTGAAGCTTTCTTT	CASSLGRILNTEAFF
TRBJ1-5	TRBV29-1	-	-	TGCAGCGTTGAAGAGGGAATGGAGGATCAGCCCCAGCATTTT	CSVEEGMEDQPQHF
TRBJ2-5	TRBV7-2	-	few	TGTGCCAGCAGCTTGTGGGCCCAAGAGACCCAGTACTTC	CASSLWAQETQYF
TRBJ2-2	TRBV29-1	TRBD2	-	TGCAGCGTTTTAGGCGGGGGGCTACCCGGCACCGGGGAGCTGTTTTTT	CSVLGGGLPGTGELFF
TRBJ1-2	TRBV6-2/TRBV6-3	-	-	TGTGCCAGCAGTTACTCCATCGTACCTAACTATGGCTACACCTTC	CASSYSIVPNYGYTF
TRBJ2-3	TRBV7-9	-	few	TGTGCCAGCAGCTTCGGCGTCACAGATACGCAGTATTTT	CASSFGVTDTQYF
TRBJ1-1	TRBV29-1	TRBD1	-	TGCAGCGTTCCTTGGACAGGTCGGGTCACTGAAGCTTTCTTT	CSVPWTGRVTEAFF
TRBJ1-1	TRBV6-1	-	few	TGTGCCAGCAGTGAAAGGGGGGGCCCCACTGAAGCTTTCTTT	CASSERGGPTEAFF
TRBJ2-3	TRBV2	TRBD2	few	TGTGCCGCTGGAGCGGGGCCCACAGATACGCAGTATTTT	CAAGAGPTDTQYF
TRBJ1-5	TRBV6-6	-	few	TGTGCCAGCAGTTACAAGGCGGAGGGCAATCAGCCCCAGCATTTT	CASSYKAEGNQPQHF
TRBJ2-2	TRBV20-1	-	-	TGCAGTGCTAGTAATCACGGGGAGCTGTTTTTT	CSASNHGELFF
TRBJ1-2	TRBV29-1	TRBD1	-	TGCAGCGCCGAACAGGGGGCAAGCTATGGCTACACCTTC	CSAEQGASYGYTF